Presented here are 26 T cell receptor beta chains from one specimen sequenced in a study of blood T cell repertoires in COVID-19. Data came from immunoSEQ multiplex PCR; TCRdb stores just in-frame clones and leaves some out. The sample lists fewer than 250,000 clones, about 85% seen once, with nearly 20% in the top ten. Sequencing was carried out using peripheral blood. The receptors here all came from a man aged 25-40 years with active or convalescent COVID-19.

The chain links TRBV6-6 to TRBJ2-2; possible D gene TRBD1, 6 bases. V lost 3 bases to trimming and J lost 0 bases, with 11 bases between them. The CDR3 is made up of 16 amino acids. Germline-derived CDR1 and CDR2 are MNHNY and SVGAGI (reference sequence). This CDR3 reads CASSYTDSSNTGELFF. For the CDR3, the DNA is TGTGCCAGCAGTTATACGGACAGTTCGAACACCGGGGAGCTGTTTTTT.

In DNA, the CDR3 is TGTGCCAGCAGGCGGGACTACAATGAGCAGTTCTTC. Amino acid sequence: CASRRDYNEQFF. This rearrangement joins TRBV5-4 to TRBJ2-1, with D possibly matching TRBD2 (6 bases). The germline V and J ends were trimmed by 5 bases and 3 bases, with 6 bases remaining between them. Per the germline V gene, CDR1 is SGHNT and CDR2 is YYREEE (reference sequence). The CDR3 runs 12 residues.

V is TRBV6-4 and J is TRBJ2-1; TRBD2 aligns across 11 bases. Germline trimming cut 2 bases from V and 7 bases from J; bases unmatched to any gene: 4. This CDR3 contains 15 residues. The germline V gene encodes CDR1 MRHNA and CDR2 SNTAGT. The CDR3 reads CASSDPGLAVNEQFF. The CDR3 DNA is TGTGCCAGCAGTGACCCGGGACTAGCGGTAAATGAGCAGTTCTTC.

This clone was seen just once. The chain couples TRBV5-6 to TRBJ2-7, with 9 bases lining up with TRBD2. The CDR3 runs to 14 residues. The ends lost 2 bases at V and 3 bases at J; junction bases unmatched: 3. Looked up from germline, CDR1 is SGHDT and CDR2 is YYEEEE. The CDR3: CASSFGTSNYEQYF. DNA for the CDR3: TGTGCCAGCAGCTTTGGGACTAGCAACTACGAGCAGTACTTC.

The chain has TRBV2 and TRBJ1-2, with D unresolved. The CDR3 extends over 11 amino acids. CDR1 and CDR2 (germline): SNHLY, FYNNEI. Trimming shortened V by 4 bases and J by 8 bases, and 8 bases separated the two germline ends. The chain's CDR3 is CASSVRQGYTF. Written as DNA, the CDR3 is TGTGCCAGCAGTGTACGTCAGGGCTACACCTTC.

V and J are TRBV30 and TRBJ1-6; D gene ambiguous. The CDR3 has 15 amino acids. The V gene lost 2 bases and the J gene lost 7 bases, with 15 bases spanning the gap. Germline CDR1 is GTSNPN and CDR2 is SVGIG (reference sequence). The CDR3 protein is CAWSTAVSGNSPLHF. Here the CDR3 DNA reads TGTGCCTGGAGTACAGCCGTCTCTGGGAATTCACCCCTCCACTTT.

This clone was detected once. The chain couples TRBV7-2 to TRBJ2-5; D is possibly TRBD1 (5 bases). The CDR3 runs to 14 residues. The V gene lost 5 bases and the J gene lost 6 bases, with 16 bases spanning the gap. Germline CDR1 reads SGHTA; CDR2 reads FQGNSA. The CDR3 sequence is CASSTRQSIQTQYF. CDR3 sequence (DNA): TGTGCCAGCAGCACGCGACAGAGTATACAGACCCAGTACTTC. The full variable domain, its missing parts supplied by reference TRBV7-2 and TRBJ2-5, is GAGVSQSPSNKVTEKGKDVELRCDPISGHTALYWYRQSLGQGLEFLIYFQGNSAPDKSGLPSDRFSAERTGGSVSTLTIQRTQQEDSAVYLCASSTRQSIQTQYFGPGTRLLVL.

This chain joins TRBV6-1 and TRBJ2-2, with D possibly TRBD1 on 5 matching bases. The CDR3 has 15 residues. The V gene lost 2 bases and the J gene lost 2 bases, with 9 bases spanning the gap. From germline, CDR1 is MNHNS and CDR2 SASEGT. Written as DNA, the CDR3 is TGTGCCAGCAGTGAACAGGGAAGTAACACCGGGGAGCTGTTTTTT. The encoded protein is CASSEQGSNTGELFF.

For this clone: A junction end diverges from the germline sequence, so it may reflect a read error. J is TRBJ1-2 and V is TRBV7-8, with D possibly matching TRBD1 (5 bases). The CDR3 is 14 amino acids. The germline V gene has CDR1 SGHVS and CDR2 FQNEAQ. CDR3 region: CASSPPGGGYGYTF. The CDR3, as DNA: TGTGCCAGCAGCCCTCCCGGGGGGGGGTATGGTTACACCTTC. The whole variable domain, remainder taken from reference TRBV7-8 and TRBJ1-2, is GAGVSQSPRYKVAKRGQDVALRCDPISGHVSLFWYQQALGQGPEFLTYFQNEAQLDKSGLPSDRFFAERPEGSVSTLKIQRTQQEDSAVYLCASSPPGGGYGYTFGSGTRLTVV.

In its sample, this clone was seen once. CDR3 coding DNA: TGTGCCTGGAGTCTCGGTGCGGGATATAATTCACCCCTCCACTTT. Translated: CAWSLGAGYNSPLHF. The genes are TRBV30 and TRBJ1-6; unclear D gene. This CDR3 has 15 residues. Germline V gives CDR1 GTSNPN, CDR2 SVGIG (reference sequence). V was pared by 2 bases and J by 4 bases, with 12 bases between. Filled out from reference TRBV30 and TRBJ1-6, the complete variable domain reads SQTIHQWPATLVQPVGSPLSLECTVEGTSNPNLYWYRQAAGRGLQLLFYSVGIGQISSEVPQNLSASRPQDRQFILSSKKLLLSDSGFYLCAWSLGAGYNSPLHFGNGTRLTVT.

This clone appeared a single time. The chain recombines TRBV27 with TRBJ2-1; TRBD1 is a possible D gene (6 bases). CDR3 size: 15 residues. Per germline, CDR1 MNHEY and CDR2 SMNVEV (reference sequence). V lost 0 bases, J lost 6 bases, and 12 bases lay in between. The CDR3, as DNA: TGTGCCAGCAGTTTATCGACCCAGGGGAGCAATGAGCAGTTCTTC. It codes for CASSLSTQGSNEQFF.

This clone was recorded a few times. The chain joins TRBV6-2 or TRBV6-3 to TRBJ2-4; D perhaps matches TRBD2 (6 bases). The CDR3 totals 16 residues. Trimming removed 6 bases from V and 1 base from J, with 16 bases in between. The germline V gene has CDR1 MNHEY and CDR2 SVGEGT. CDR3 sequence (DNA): TGTGCCAGCAGCTCCACTAGCTACTTTGCCAAAAACATTCAGTACTTC. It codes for CASSSTSYFAKNIQYF.

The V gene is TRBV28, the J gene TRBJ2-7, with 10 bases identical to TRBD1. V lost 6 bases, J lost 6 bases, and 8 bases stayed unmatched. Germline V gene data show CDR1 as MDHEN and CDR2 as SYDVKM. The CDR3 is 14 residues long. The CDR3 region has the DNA TGTGCCAGCAGGCCGGGACAGGGGCTTCGCGAGCAGTACTTC. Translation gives CASRPGQGLREQYF.

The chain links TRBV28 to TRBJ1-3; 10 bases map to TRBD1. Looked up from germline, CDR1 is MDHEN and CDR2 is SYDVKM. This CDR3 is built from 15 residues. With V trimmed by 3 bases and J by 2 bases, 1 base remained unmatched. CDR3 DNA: TGTGCCAGCAGTTTGACAGGGGGCGCTGGAAACACCATATATTTT. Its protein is CASSLTGGAGNTIYF.

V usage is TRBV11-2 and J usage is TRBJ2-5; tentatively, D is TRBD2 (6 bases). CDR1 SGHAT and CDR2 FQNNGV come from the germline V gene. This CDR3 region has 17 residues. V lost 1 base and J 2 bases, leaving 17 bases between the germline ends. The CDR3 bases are TGTGCCAGCAGCTTAGTAAGACTAGGGGTTGGACAAGAGACCCAGTACTTC. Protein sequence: CASSLVRLGVGQETQYF.

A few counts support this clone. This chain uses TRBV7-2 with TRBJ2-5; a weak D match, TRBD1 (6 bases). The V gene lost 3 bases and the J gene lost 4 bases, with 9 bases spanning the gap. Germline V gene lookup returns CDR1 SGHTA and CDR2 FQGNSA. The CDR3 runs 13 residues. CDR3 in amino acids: CASSLGTLETQYF. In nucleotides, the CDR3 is TGTGCCAGCAGCTTGGGGACACTAGAGACCCAGTACTTC.

The CDR3 DNA is TGTGCCAGCAGTTTAGGGGGGGCTGGCACCGGGGAGCTGTTTTTT. It is translated as CASSLGGAGTGELFF. V usage is TRBV28 and J usage is TRBJ2-2; possibly TRBD2 for D (7 bases). CDR1 is MDHEN, CDR2 SYDVKM, per germline. This CDR3 comprises 15 residues. Trimming pared 2 bases from V and 4 bases from J, leaving 11 bases between.

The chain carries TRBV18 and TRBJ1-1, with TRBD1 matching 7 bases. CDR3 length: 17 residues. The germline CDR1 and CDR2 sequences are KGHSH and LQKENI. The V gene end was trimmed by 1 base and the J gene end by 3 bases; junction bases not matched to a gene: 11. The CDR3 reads CASSPRETGSSHTEAFF. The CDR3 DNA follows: TGTGCCAGCTCACCACGGGAGACAGGGTCGTCCCACACTGAAGCTTTCTTT.

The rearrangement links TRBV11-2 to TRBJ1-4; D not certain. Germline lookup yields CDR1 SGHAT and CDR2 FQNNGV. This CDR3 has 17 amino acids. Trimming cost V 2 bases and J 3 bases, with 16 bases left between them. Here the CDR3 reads CASSLTGYRHSNEKLFF. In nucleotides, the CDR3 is TGTGCCAGCAGCTTAACCGGGTATAGGCACTCTAATGAAAAACTGTTTTTT.

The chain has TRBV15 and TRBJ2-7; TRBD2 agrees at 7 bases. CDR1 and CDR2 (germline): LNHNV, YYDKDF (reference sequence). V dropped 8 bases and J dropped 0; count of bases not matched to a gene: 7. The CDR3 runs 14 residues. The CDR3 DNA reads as TGTGCCACCGGGATGGGCGGGAGCTCCTACGAGCAGTACTTC. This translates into CATGMGGSSYEQYF.

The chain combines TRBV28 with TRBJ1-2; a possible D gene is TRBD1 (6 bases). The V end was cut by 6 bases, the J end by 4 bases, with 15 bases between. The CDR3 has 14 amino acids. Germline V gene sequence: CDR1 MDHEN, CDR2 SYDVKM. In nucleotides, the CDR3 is TGTGCCAGCAGCCCCACGGGGGGCTCCTATGGCTACACCTTC. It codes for CASSPTGGSYGYTF.

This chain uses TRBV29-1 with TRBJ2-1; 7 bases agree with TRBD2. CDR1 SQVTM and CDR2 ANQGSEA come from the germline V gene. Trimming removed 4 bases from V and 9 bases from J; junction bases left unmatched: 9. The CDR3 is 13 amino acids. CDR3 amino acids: CSVGGRETSEQFF. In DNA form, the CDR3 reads TGCAGCGTTGGGGGGAGGGAGACCTCTGAGCAGTTCTTC.

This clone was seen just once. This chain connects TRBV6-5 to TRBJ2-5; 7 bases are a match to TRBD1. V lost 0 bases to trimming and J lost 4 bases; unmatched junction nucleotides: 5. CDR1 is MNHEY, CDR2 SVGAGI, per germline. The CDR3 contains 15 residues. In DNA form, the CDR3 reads TGTGCCAGCAGTTACTCGAACAGGGGACGAGAGACCCAGTACTTC. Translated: CASSYSNRGRETQYF.

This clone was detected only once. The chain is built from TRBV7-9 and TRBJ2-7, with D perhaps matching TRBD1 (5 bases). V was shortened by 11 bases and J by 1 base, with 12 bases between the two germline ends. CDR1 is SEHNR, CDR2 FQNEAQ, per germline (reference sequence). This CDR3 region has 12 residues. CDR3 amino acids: CASGDSSYEQYF. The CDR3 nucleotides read TGTGCCTCTGGAGACAGTTCCTACGAGCAGTACTTC.

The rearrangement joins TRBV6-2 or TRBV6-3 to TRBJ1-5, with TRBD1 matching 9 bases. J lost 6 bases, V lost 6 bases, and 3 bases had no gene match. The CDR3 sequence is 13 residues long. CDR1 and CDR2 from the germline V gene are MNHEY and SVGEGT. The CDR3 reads CASSLDRGQPQHF. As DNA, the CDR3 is TGTGCCAGCAGCTTGGACAGGGGTCAGCCCCAGCATTTT.

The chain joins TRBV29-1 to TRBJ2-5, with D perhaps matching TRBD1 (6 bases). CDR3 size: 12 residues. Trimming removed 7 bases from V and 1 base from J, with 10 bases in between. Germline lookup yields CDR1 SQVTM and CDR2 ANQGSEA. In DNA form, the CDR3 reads TGCAGCGCCTGGGGGCTCCAAGAGACCCAGTACTTC. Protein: CSAWGLQETQYF.